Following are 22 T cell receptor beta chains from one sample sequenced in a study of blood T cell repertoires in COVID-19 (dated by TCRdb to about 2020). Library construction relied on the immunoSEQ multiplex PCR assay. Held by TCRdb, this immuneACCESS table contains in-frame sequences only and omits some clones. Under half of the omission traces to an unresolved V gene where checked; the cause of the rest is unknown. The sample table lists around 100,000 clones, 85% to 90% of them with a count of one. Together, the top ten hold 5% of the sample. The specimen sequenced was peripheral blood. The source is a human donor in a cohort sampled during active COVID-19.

The CDR3 sequence: CASSLDGTSGAGEYF. The CDR3 DNA follows: TGTGCCAGCAGCTTAGACGGCACTAGCGGGGCCGGGGAGTACTTC. This rearrangement joins TRBV7-2 to TRBJ2-7; 10 bases are shared with TRBD2. The CDR3 loop spans 15 amino acids. V shed 1 base and J 11 bases; nucleotides not matched to a gene: 11. Per the germline V gene, CDR1 is SGHTA and CDR2 is FQGNSA.

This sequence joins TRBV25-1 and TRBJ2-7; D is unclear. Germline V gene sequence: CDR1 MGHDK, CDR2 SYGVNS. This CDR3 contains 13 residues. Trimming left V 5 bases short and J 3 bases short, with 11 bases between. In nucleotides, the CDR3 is TGTGCCAGCAGTAGCCCGGGTATCTACGAGCAGTACTTC. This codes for CASSSPGIYEQYF.

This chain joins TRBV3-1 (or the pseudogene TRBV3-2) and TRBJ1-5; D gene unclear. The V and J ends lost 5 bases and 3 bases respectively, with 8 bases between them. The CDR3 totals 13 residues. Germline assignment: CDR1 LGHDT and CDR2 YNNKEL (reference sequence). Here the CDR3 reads CASSARHNQPQHF. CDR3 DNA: TGTGCCAGCAGCGCACGACACAATCAGCCCCAGCATTTT.

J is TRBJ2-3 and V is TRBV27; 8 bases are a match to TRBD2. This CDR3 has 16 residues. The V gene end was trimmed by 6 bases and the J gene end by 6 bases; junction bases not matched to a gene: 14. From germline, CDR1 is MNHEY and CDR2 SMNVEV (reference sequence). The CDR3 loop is CASRARLSGSPDTQYF. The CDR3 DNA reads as TGTGCCAGCAGGGCACGCTTGAGCGGGAGTCCGGATACGCAGTATTTT.

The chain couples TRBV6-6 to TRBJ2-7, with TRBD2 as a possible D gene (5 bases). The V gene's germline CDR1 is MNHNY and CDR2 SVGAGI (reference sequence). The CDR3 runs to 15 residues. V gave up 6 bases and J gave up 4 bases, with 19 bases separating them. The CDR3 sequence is CASSHRGSDFYEQYF. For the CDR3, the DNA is TGTGCCAGCAGCCACCGTGGATCGGACTTTTACGAGCAGTACTTC.

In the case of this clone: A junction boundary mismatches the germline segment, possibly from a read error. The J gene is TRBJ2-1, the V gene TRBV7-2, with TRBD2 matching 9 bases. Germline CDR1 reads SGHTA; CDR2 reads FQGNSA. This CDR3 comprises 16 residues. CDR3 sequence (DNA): TGTGCCAGCAGCTTAGCTGGTGGGACTAGCTACCATGAGCAGTTCTTC. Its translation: CASSLAGGTSYHEQFF.

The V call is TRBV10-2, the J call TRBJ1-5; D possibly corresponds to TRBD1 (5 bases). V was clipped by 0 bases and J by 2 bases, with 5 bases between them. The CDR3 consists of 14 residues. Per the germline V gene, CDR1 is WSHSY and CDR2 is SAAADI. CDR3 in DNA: TGCGCCAGCAGTGAGTCAGGGGGCAATCAGCCCCAGCATTTT. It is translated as CASSESGGNQPQHF.

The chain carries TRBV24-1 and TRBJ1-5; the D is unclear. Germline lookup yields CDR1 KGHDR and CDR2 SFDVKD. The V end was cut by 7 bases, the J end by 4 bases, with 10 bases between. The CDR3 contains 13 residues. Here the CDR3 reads CATSQTGNQPQHF. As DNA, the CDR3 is TGTGCCACCAGCCAGACGGGAAATCAGCCCCAGCATTTT.

The CDR3 protein is CASSRGGILNTEAFF. CDR3 in DNA: TGTGCCAGCAGCCGGGGGGGTATTCTGAACACTGAAGCTTTCTTT. This chain joins TRBV5-6 and TRBJ1-1; maybe TRBD1 (5 bases). V was shortened by 4 bases and J by 0 bases, with 13 bases between the two germline ends. This CDR3 region has 15 residues. Germline loops: CDR1 SGHDT, CDR2 YYEEEE. The full variable domain, rest sourced from reference TRBV5-6 and TRBJ1-1, is DAGVTQSPTHLIKTRGQQVTLRCSPKSGHDTVSWYQQALGQGPQFIFQYYEEEERQRGNFPDRFSGHQFPNYSSELNVNALLLGDSALYLCASSRGGILNTEAFFGQGTRLTVV.

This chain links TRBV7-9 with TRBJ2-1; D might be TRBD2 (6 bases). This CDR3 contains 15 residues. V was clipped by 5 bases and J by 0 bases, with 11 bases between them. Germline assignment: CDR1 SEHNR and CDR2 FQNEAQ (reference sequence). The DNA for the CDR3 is TGTGCCAGCAGCCAGACCGGGAGCTCCTACAATGAGCAGTTCTTC. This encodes CASSQTGSSYNEQFF.

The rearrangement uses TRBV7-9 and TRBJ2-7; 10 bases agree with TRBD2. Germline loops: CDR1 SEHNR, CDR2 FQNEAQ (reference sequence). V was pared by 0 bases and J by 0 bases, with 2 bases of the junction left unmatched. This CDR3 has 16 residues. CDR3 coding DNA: TGTGCCAGCAGCTTAGCAAGGACTAGCGGCTCCTACGAGCAGTACTTC. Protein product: CASSLARTSGSYEQYF. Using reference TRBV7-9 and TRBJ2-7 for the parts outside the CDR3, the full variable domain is DTGVSQNPRHKITKRGQNVTFRCDPISEHNRLYWYRQTLGQGPEFLTYFQNEAQLEKSRLLSDRFSAERPKGSFSTLEIQRTEQGDSAMYLCASSLARTSGSYEQYFGPGTRLTVT.

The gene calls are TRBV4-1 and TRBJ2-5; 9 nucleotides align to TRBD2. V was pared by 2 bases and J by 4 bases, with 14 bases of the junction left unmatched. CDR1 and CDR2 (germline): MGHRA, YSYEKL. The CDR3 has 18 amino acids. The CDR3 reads CASSQTLLSGREGETQYF. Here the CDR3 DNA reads TGCGCCAGCAGCCAAACGCTGTTATCCGGGCGGGAGGGAGAGACCCAGTACTTC.

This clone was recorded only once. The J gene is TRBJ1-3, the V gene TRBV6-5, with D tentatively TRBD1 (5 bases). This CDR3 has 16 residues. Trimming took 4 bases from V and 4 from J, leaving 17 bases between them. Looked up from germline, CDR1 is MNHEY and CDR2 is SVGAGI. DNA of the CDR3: TGTGCCAGCAGTTCCCGCGCCGGGGGGAACGGAAACACCATATATTTT. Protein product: CASSSRAGGNGNTIYF.

CDR3 in DNA: TGTGCCAGCAGCGCGAACCCCAGCACAGATACGCAGTATTTT. Residues: CASSANPSTDTQYF. The gene calls are TRBV5-4 and TRBJ2-3; D gene ambiguous. The germline gives CDR1 SGHNT, CDR2 YYREEE (reference sequence). Trimming removed 4 bases from V and 0 bases from J, with 9 bases in between. This CDR3 has 14 residues. Drawing the rest from reference TRBV5-4 and TRBJ2-3, the complete variable domain is ETGVTQSPTHLIKTRGQQVTLRCSSQSGHNTVSWYQQALGQGPQFIFQYYREEENGRGNFPPRFSGLQFPNYSSELNVNALELDDSALYLCASSANPSTDTQYFGPGTRLTVL.

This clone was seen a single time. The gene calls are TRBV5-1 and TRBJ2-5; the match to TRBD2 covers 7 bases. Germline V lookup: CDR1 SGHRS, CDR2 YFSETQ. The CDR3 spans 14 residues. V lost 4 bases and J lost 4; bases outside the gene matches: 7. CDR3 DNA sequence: TGCGCCAGCAGCAAGGCGGCTAGCGGAGAGACCCAGTACTTC. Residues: CASSKAASGETQYF.

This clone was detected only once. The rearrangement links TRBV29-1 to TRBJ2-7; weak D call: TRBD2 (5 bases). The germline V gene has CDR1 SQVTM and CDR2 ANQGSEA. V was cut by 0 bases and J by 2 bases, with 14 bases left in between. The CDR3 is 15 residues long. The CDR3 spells CSVEESGVDTYEQYF. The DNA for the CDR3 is TGCAGCGTTGAAGAAAGCGGAGTAGATACCTACGAGCAGTACTTC.

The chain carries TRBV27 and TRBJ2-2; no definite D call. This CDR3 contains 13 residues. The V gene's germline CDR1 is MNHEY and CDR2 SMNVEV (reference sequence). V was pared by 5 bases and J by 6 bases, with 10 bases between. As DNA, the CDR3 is TGTGCCAGCAGTACTCGATCTGCCGGGGAGCTGTTTTTT. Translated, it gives CASSTRSAGELFF.

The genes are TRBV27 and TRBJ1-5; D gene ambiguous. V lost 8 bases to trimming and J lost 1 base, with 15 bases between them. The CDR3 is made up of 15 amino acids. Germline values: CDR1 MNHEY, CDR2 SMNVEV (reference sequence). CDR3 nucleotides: TGTGCCAGCCGCCGGGAGAGGACCAGCAATCAGCCCCAGCATTTT. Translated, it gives CASRRERTSNQPQHF.

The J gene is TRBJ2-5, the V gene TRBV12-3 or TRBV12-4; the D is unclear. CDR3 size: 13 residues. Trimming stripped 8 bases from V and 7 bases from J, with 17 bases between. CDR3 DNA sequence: TGTGCCAGCGCGAGGTCGGTTTCGGGGACCCAGTACTTC. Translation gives CASARSVSGTQYF.

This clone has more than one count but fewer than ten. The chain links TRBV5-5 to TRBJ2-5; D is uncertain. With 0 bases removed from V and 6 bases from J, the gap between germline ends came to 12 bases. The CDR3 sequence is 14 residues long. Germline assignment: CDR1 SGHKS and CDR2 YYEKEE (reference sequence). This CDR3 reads CASSLAASEQTQYF. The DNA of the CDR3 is TGTGCCAGCAGCTTGGCGGCTAGTGAGCAGACCCAGTACTTC.

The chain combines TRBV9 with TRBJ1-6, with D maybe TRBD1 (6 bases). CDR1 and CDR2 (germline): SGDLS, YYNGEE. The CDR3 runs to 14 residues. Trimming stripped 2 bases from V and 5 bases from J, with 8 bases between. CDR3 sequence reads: CASSVRQDNSPLHF. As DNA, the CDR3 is TGTGCCAGCAGCGTTCGACAGGATAATTCACCCCTCCACTTT.

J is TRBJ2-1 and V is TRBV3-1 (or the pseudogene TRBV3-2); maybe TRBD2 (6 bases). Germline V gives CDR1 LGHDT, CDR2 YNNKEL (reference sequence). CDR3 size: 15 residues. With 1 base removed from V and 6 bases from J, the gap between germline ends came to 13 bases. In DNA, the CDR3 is TGTGCCAGCAGCCAAGGCGGGACCTTGGGCAATGAGCAGTTCTTC. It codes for CASSQGGTLGNEQFF.